This T cell receptor (beta chain) was profiled in a study of blood T cell repertoires in COVID-19. Study-level information: From T cells, B-cell-depleted T cells, or PBMCs came the material, which was cDNA or gDNA.

Profiling relied on immunoSEQ multiplex PCR, and the TCRdb table lists in-frame clones only, not all of them. Of tens of thousands of clones listed, around 67% are singletons. Trimming left V 0 bases short and J 5 bases short, with 6 bases between. The CDR3 has 14 amino acids. In germline, CDR1 is KGHDR, CDR2 SFDVKD. Sequenced material: peripheral blood. This TCR was sampled from a woman aged 65 to 85 with acute or convalescent COVID-19. The chain uses TRBV24-1 and TRBJ2-2; D remains unclear. This CDR3 reads CATSDLTATGELFF. CDR3 coding DNA: TGTGCCACCAGTGATTTGACAGCTACCGGGGAGCTGTTTTTT.